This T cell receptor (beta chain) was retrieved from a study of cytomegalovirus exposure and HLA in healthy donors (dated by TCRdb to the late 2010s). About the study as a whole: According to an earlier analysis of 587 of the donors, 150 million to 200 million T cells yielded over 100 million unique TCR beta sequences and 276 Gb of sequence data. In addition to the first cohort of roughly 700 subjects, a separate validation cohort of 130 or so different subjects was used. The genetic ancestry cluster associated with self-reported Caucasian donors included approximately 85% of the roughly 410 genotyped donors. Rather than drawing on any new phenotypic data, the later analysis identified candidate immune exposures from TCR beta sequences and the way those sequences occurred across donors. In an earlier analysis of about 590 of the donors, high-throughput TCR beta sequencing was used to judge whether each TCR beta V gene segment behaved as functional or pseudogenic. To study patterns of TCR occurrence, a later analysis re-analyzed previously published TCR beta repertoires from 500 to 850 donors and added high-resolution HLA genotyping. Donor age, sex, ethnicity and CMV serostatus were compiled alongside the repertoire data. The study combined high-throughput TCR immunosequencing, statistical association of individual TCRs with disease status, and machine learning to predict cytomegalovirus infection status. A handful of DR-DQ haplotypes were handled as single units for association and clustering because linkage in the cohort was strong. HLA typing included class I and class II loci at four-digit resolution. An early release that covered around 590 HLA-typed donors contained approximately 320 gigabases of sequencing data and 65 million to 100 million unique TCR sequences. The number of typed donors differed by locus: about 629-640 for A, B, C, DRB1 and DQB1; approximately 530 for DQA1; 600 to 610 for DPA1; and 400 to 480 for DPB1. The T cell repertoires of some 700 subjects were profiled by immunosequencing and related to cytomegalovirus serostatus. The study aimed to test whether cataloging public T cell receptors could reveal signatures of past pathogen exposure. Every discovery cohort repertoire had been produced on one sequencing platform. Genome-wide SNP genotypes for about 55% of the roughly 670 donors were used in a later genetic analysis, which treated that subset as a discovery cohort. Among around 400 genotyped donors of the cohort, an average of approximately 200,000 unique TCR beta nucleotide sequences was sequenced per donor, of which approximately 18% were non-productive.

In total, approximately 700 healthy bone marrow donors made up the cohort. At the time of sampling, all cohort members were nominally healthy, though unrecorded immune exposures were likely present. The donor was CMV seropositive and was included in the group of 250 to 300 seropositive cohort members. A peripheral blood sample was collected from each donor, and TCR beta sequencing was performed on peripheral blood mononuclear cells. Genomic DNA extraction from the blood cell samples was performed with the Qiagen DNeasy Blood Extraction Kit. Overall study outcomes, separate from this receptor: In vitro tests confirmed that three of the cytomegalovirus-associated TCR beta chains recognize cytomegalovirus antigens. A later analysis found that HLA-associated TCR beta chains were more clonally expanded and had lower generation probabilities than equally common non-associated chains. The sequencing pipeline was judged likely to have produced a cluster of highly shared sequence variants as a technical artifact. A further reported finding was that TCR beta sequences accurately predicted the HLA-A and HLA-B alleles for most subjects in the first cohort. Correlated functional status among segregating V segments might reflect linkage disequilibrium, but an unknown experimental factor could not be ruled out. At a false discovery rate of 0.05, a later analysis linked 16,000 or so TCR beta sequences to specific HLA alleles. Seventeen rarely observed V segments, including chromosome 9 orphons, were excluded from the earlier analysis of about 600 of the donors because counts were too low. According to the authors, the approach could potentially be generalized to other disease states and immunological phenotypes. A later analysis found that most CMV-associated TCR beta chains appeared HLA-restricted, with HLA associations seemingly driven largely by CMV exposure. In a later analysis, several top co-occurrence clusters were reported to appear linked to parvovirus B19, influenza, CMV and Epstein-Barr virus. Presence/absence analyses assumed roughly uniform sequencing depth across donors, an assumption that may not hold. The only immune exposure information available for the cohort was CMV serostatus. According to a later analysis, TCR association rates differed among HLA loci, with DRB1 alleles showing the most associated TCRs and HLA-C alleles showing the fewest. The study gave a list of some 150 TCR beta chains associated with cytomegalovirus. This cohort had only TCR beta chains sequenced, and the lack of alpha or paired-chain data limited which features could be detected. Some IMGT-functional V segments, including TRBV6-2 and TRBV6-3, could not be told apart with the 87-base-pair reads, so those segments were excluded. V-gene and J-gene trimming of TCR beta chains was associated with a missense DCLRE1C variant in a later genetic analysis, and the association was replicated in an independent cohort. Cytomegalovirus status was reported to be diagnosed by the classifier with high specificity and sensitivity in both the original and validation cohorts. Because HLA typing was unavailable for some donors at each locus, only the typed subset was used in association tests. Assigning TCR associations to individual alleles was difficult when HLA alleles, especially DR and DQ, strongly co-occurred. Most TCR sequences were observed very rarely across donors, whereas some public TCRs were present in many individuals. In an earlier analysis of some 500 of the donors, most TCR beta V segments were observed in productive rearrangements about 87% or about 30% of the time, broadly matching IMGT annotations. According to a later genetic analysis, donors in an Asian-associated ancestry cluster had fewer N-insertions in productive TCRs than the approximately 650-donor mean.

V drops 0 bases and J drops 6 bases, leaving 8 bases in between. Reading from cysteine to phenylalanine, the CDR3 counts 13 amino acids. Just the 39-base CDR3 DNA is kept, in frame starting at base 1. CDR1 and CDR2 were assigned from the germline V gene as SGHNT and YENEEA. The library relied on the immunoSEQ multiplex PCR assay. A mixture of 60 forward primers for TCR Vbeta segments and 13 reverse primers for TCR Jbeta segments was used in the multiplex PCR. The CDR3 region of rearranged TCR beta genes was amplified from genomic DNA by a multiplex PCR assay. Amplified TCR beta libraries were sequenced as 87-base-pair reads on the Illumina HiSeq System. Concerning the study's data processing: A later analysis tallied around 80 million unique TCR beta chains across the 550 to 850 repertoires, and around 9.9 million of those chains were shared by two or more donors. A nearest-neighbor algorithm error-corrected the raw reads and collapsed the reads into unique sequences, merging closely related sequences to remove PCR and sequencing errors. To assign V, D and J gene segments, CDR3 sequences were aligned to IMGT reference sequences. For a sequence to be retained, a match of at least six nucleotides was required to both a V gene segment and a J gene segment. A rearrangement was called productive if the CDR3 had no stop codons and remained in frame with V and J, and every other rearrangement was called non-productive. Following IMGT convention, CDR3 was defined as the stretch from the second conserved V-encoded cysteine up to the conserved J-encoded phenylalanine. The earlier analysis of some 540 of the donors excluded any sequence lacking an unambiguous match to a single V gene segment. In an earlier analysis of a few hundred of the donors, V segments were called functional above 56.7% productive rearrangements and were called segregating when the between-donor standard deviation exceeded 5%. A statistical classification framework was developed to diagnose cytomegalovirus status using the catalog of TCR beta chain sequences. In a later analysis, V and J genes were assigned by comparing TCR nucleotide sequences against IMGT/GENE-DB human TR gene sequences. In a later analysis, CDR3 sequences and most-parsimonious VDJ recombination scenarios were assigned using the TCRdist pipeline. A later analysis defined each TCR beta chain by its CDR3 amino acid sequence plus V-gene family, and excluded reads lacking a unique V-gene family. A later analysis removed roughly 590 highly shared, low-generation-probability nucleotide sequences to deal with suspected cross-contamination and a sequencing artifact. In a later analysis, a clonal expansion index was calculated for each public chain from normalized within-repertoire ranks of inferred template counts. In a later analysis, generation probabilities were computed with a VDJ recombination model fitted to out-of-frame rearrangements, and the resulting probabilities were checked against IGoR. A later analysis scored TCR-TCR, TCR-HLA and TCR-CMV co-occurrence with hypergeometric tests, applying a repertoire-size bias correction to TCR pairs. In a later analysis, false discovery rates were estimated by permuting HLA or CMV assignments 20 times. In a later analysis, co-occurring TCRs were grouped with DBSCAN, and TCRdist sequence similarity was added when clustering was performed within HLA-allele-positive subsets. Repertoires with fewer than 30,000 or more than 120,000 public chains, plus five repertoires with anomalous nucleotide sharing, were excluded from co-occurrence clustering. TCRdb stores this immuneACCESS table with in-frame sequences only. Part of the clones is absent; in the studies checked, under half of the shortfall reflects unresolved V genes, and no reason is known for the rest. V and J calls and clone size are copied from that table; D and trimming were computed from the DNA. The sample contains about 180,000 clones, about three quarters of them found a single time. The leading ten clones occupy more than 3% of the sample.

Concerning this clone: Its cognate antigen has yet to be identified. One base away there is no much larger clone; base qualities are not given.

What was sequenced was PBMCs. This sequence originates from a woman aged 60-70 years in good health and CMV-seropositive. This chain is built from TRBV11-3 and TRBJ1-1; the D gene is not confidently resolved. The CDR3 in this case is CASSLDGGAEAFF. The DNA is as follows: TGTGCCAGCAGCTTAGACGGTGGTGCTGAAGCTTTCTTT.